These 18 T cell receptor beta chains were all obtained from the same sample, sequenced in a study of blood T cell repertoires in COVID-19. TCRdb's table, derived via immunoSEQ multiplex PCR, lists solely in-frame clones and lacks some. The table includes over 200,000 clones, roughly nine tenths detected once. Sequencing was performed on PBMCs or T cells enriched from blood (not recorded which). The receptors come from a woman between 50 and 59 years old in a cohort exposed to, infected with or recovered from COVID-19 (not recorded which).

This sequence joins TRBV24-1 and TRBJ2-2, with a tentative D call TRBD2 (5 bases). The CDR3 loop spans 16 amino acids. V shed 1 base and J shed 8 bases, with 16 bases lying between them. Looked up from germline, CDR1 is KGHDR and CDR2 is SFDVKD. The CDR3 reads CATSDFRGQPTGELFF. The CDR3 bases are TGTGCCACCAGTGATTTTCGAGGGCAACCTACTGGGGAGCTGTTTTTT.

The V gene is TRBV2, the J gene TRBJ2-6, with TRBD1 identical over 7 bases. J was trimmed by 0 bases and V by 3 bases; bases with no gene match: 8. CDR1 and CDR2 (germline): SNHLY, FYNNEI. This CDR3 is 18 amino acids long. CDR3 residues: CASSDSPDRASGANVLTF. Here the CDR3 DNA reads TGTGCCAGCAGTGACAGTCCAGACAGGGCCTCTGGGGCCAACGTCCTGACTTTC.

The chain combines TRBV4-3 with TRBJ1-5, with 7 positions matching TRBD1. V shed 4 bases and J 6 bases; nucleotides not matched to a gene: 9. The CDR3 has 15 amino acids. CDR1 LGHNA and CDR2 YSLEER come from the germline V gene. The CDR3 DNA reads as TGCGCCAGCAGCCTGTCCGACAGGGTGGGTCAGCCCCAGCATTTT. Protein sequence: CASSLSDRVGQPQHF.

Here the CDR3 reads CASSLAGQGSTDTQYF. In DNA form, the CDR3 reads TGTGCCAGCAGCTTAGCGGGACAGGGGAGCACAGATACGCAGTATTTT. The chain has TRBV11-3 and TRBJ2-3; TRBD1 matches at 10 bases. The germline CDR1 and CDR2 sequences are SGHNT and YENEEA. V was pared by 1 base and J by 0 bases, with 1 base of the junction left unmatched. The CDR3 runs 16 residues.

Remarks on this clone: The sample carries other DNA sequences with the same CDR3. The genes are TRBV9 and TRBJ1-1; D unresolved. The CDR3 extends over 14 amino acids. The V and J ends lost 0 bases and 0 bases respectively, with 6 bases between them. Germline V gives CDR1 SGDLS, CDR2 YYNGEE. CDR3 nucleotides: TGTGCCAGCAGCGTAGGGAGGATGAACACTGAAGCTTTCTTT. As protein: CASSVGRMNTEAFF.

This sequence joins TRBV4-3 and TRBJ2-7; TRBD2 might be the D (5 bases). V was cut by 2 bases and J by 5 bases, with 16 bases left in between. The CDR3 covers 15 residues. CDR1 and CDR2 from the germline V gene are LGHNA and YSLEER. CDR3 region: CASSQTPLRRDEQYF. As DNA, the CDR3 is TGCGCCAGCAGCCAAACCCCCCTTCGGCGGGACGAGCAGTACTTC.

This chain links TRBV10-3 with TRBJ1-1; no firm D call. The CDR3 consists of 13 residues. Trimming left V 2 bases short and J 8 bases short, with 12 bases between. CDR1 ENHRY and CDR2 SYGVKD come from the germline V gene. Here the CDR3 DNA reads TGTGCCATCAGTGAGCTTGAGGTTTCAGAAGCTTTCTTT. Amino acid sequence: CAISELEVSEAFF.

This clone has more than one count but fewer than ten. This sequence joins TRBV5-4 and TRBJ1-2, with unresolved D. Germline lookup yields CDR1 SGHNT and CDR2 YYREEE (reference sequence). The CDR3 has 17 residues. The V and J ends lost 0 bases and 3 bases respectively, with 18 bases between them. The CDR3 here is CASSLGAGAQNYYGYTF. DNA of the CDR3: TGTGCCAGCAGCTTGGGTGCAGGCGCCCAAAACTACTATGGCTACACCTTC.

The gene calls are TRBV5-4 and TRBJ2-7; D may be TRBD1 (5 bases). V was pared by 4 bases and J by 4 bases, with 15 bases between. The CDR3 loop spans 14 amino acids. The V gene's germline CDR1 is SGHNT and CDR2 YYREEE (reference sequence). CDR3 in DNA: TGTGCCAGCAGCCGACAGTCGTCTAATTACGAGCAGTACTTC. Translating gives CASSRQSSNYEQYF.

V usage is TRBV6-4 and J usage is TRBJ1-1; perhaps TRBD1 as D (6 bases). V dropped 5 bases and J dropped 5 bases, with 15 bases sitting between them. Germline V lookup: CDR1 MRHNA, CDR2 SNTAGT. The CDR3 sequence is 14 residues long. The CDR3 DNA reads TGTGCCAGCAGTCCTCCCTACAGGGAAACTGAAGCTTTCTTT. The encoded protein is CASSPPYRETEAFF.

The chain uses TRBV5-1 and TRBJ2-7; TRBD1 matches at 10 bases. V was clipped by 3 bases and J by 5 bases; unmatched bases: 5. The germline CDR1 and CDR2 sequences are SGHRS and YFSETQ. The CDR3 length is 14 residues. The CDR3 protein is CASSWRGQGHEQYF. CDR3 coding DNA: TGCGCCAGCAGCTGGAGGGGACAGGGGCACGAGCAGTACTTC.

The rearrangement joins TRBV5-1 to TRBJ1-4; tentatively, D is TRBD1 (5 bases). Between the trimmed V and J ends, which lost 1 base and 4 bases, there was a span of 20 bases. Germline V gene sequence: CDR1 SGHRS, CDR2 YFSETQ. The CDR3 has 18 amino acids. The CDR3 protein is CASSLSGRDRGYNEKLFF. For the CDR3, the DNA is TGCGCCAGCAGCTTGTCGGGGCGGGACCGAGGATATAATGAAAAACTGTTTTTT.

The chain has TRBV7-2 and TRBJ2-5; D perhaps matches TRBD1 (5 bases). There are 15 residues in the CDR3. The germline CDR1 and CDR2 sequences are SGHTA and FQGNSA. Trimming left V 10 bases short and J 7 bases short, with 25 bases between. The chain's CDR3 is CATQPYDLDQGTQYF. The CDR3 DNA follows: TGTGCCACGCAGCCGTATGACCTAGACCAGGGGACCCAGTACTTC.

The chain combines TRBV5-1 with TRBJ2-5, with 8 bases lining up with TRBD2. This CDR3 spans 13 amino acids. Germline V gene sequence: CDR1 SGHRS, CDR2 YFSETQ. With 4 bases clipped from V and 5 bases from J, the junction kept 4 bases outside the gene matches. CDR3 protein: CASSSPGGETQYF. The CDR3 bases are TGCGCCAGCAGCAGCCCGGGAGGGGAGACCCAGTACTTC.

The chain couples TRBV5-6 to TRBJ1-4; D is unresolved. Germline CDR1 is SGHDT and CDR2 is YYEEEE. The CDR3 contains 16 residues. Trimming removed 0 bases at V and 4 bases at J, with 13 bases between. The DNA for the CDR3 is TGTGCCAGCAGCTTGGGACCGCCGAACAGTAATGAAAAACTGTTTTTT. It is translated as CASSLGPPNSNEKLFF.

This clone came up once. V usage is TRBV6-5 and J usage is TRBJ1-3; possible D gene TRBD1, 5 bases. The V and J ends lost 6 bases and 0 bases respectively, with 9 bases between them. Germline V gene lookup returns CDR1 MNHEY and CDR2 SVGAGI. The CDR3 contains 14 residues. CDR3 coding DNA: TGTGCCAGCAGAAAGGGGAACTCTGGAAACACCATATATTTT. It translates to CASRKGNSGNTIYF.

The chain carries TRBV5-1 and TRBJ2-5; possibly TRBD2 for D (5 bases). V was pared by 7 bases and J by 5 bases, with 18 bases between. CDR3 length: 14 residues. Germline V gene lookup returns CDR1 SGHRS and CDR2 YFSETQ. The CDR3 DNA sequence: TGCGCCAGCCGTCGGACTCCCCCTTCGGAGACCCAGTACTTC. It yields the protein CASRRTPPSETQYF. The entire variable domain, with the rest obtained from reference TRBV5-1 and TRBJ2-5, is as follows: KAGVTQTPRYLIKTRGQQVTLSCSPISGHRSVSWYQQTPGQGLQFLFEYFSETQRNKGNFPGRFSGRQFSNSRSEMNVSTLELGDSALYLCASRRTPPSETQYFGPGTRLLVL.

This chain joins TRBV19 and TRBJ1-3; 11 bases are shared with TRBD1. Germline-derived CDR1 and CDR2 are LNHDA and SQIVND (reference sequence). V lost 1 base and J lost 6; bases outside the gene matches: 17. The CDR3 is 20 amino acids. The CDR3 DNA follows: TGTGCCAGTAGTATAGGACCTGGACAGGGGGCTCGGCGTCGGATAAACACCATATATTTT. Translated, it gives CASSIGPGQGARRRINTIYF.